These 29 T cell receptor beta chains came from one sample sequenced in a study of identical twins. TCRdb fed the 5' RACE reads into MiXCR, producing one record per CDR3 protein. Seen here are over 200,000 distinct CDR3 sequences, roughly 10% observed once, and the top ten hold about a tenth. Specimen: memory T cells sorted from blood. Receptor source: a man aged 45-60 years in good health.

This clonotype was observed a handful of times. J is TRBJ2-2 and V is TRBV11-1; D is uncertain. Trimming pared 5 bases from V and 1 base from J, leaving 11 bases between. Germline V gene data show CDR1 as SGHAT and CDR2 as FQDESV (reference sequence). CDR3 length equals 15 residues. The chain's CDR3 is CASSQKTRNTGELFF. The CDR3 region has the DNA TGTGCCAGCAGCCAAAAAACCAGGAACACCGGGGAGCTGTTTTTT.

In this sample, this clonotype turned up many times. The gene calls are TRBV12-3 or TRBV12-4 and TRBJ2-7; TRBD1 matches at 8 bases. Losses at the gene ends were 3 bases for V and 5 bases for J; bases not matched to a gene: 12. The CDR3 covers 16 residues. The CDR3 here is CASSFRLGTGTDEQYF. The CDR3, as DNA: TGTGCCAGCAGTTTCCGCCTCGGGACAGGCACCGACGAGCAGTACTTC.

This clonotype came up many times. The chain has TRBV5-5 and TRBJ1-5, with 7 bases lining up with TRBD1. Unmatched junction bases numbered 13, after V lost 2 bases and J lost 5 bases. Germline CDR1 reads SGHKS; CDR2 reads YYEKEE (reference sequence). The length of the CDR3 is 17 residues. The CDR3 protein is CASSFFPDREVDQPQHF. DNA for the CDR3: TGTGCCAGCAGCTTTTTTCCCGACAGGGAGGTAGATCAGCCCCAGCATTTT.

The chain combines TRBV30 with TRBJ1-6, with D maybe TRBD1 (6 bases). With 3 bases removed from V and 15 bases from J, the gap between germline ends came to 21 bases. Per the germline V gene, CDR1 is GTSNPN and CDR2 is SVGIG (reference sequence). This CDR3 has 14 amino acids. CDR3 DNA: TGTGCCTGGAGGAATTGGCAGGGACAAAAGGACCTCCACTTT. Residues: CAWRNWQGQKDLHF.

Only a few counts were recorded for this clonotype. The chain is built from TRBV10-2 and TRBJ2-7; a weak D match, TRBD1 (6 bases). V was trimmed by 8 bases and J by 2 bases, leaving 16 bases between them. Germline V gives CDR1 WSHSY, CDR2 SAAADI. This CDR3 is built from 14 residues. The CDR3 here is CASGVQGLAYEQYF. CDR3 DNA: TGCGCCAGCGGGGTACAGGGCTTGGCCTACGAGCAGTACTTC.

This rearrangement joins TRBV7-8 to TRBJ1-6, with D unresolved. CDR1 is SGHVS and CDR2 is FQNEAQ in the germline V gene. Deletions cut 5 bases from V and 6 bases from J, with 20 bases between. The CDR3 contains 17 residues. The CDR3 region has the DNA TGTGCCAGCAGCCCCCTGTATTCGGCTTCGCCTAATTCACCCCTCCACTTT. This sequence encodes CASSPLYSASPNSPLHF.

On this clonotype itself: This sequence may be a read error, since a much larger clone differs from it by one base. The V call is TRBV5-1, the J call TRBJ2-3; D tentatively reads TRBD1 or TRBD2 (5 bases each). Trimming shortened V by 4 bases and J by 5 bases, and 14 bases separated the two germline ends. The germline gives CDR1 SGHRS, CDR2 YFSETQ. This CDR3 region has 14 residues. This CDR3 reads CASSLRGARDTQYF. The CDR3 bases are TGCGCCAGCAGCCTCAGAGGGGCGAGAGATACGCAGTATTTT.

This clonotype has more than one count but fewer than ten. This rearrangement joins TRBV14 to TRBJ2-5; 7 bases fit TRBD1. The J segment lost 5 bases and the V segment lost 3 bases, leaving 6 bases of the junction unmatched. CDR1 and CDR2 from the germline V gene are SGHDN and FVKESK. The length of the CDR3 is 14 residues. CDR3 in amino acids: CASSQRTGRETQYF. The CDR3 region has the DNA TGTGCCAGCAGCCAGCGGACAGGCCGGGAGACCCAGTACTTC. Together with reference TRBV14 and TRBJ2-5, the CDR3 gives the full variable domain: EAGVTQFPSHSVIEKGQTVTLRCDPISGHDNLYWYRRVMGKEIKFLLHFVKESKQDESGMPNNRFLAERTGGTYSTLKVQPAELEDSGVYFCASSQRTGRETQYFGPGTRLLVL.

This clonotype was counted a few times. The V gene is TRBV4-3, the J gene TRBJ2-3; 8 nucleotides match TRBD2. The germline V gene encodes CDR1 LGHNA and CDR2 YSLEER. The junction had 16 bases not matched to a gene; V was cut back by 0 bases and J by 2 bases. The CDR3 totals 20 residues. The CDR3 is CASSQDRARGGLAYTDTQYF. For the CDR3, the DNA is TGCGCCAGCAGCCAAGACCGGGCGAGGGGCGGACTAGCATACACAGATACGCAGTATTTT.

This clonotype was seen a few times. The rearrangement joins TRBV19 to TRBJ2-1; D uncertain. Deletions cut 5 bases from V and 8 bases from J, with 10 bases between. Germline loops: CDR1 LNHDA, CDR2 SQIVND (reference sequence). CDR3 length: 12 residues. Here the CDR3 reads CASSVGWDEQFF. In DNA form, the CDR3 reads TGTGCCAGTAGTGTAGGGTGGGATGAGCAGTTCTTC.

Ten or more counts support this clonotype. The J gene is TRBJ2-7, the V gene TRBV6-5; D could derive from TRBD1 or TRBD2 (5 bases each). The length of the CDR3 is 15 residues. Germline V gene lookup returns CDR1 MNHEY and CDR2 SVGAGI. Trimming shortened V by 0 bases and J by 0 bases, and 9 bases separated the two germline ends. CDR3: CASSYSPGSSYEQYF. The CDR3 nucleotides read TGTGCCAGCAGTTACTCGCCAGGGAGCTCCTACGAGCAGTACTTC.

This clonotype was seen only a few times. The chain links TRBV20-1 to TRBJ1-1; D might be TRBD1 (5 bases). Per germline, CDR1 DFQATT and CDR2 SNEGSKA (reference sequence). The ends were cut back, 2 bases at V and 7 bases at J, with 17 bases in the middle. CDR3 length: 14 amino acids. The CDR3 is CSARLSRGFGEAFF. The CDR3 DNA reads TGCAGTGCTAGACTCTCCCGGGGGTTCGGTGAAGCTTTCTTT.

This clonotype was recorded a few times. CDR3 sequence: CAISKTGGWSSPLHF. The CDR3 nucleotides read TGTGCCATCTCTAAGACAGGGGGCTGGAGTTCACCCCTCCACTTT. The V gene is TRBV7-2, the J gene TRBJ1-6, with 10 positions matching TRBD1. The trim removed 10 bases at V and 9 bases at J, leaving 12 bases unmatched. Germline CDR1 and CDR2: SGHTA and FQGNSA. The CDR3 is 15 residues long.

This clonotype was counted only a few times. The chain links TRBV6-5 to TRBJ2-1; a possible D gene is TRBD1 (7 bases). CDR3 length: 16 residues. Deletions cut 8 bases from V and 4 bases from J, with 21 bases between. Germline CDR1 and CDR2: MNHEY and SVGAGI. CDR3 DNA sequence: TGTGCCAGCGTTTGGGGCGGGGACAGATTTTACAATGAGCAGTTCTTC. Protein: CASVWGGDRFYNEQFF.

In its sample, this clonotype was seen many times. The V and J genes are TRBV20-1 and TRBJ1-5; 8 positions agree with TRBD1. The germline V gene has CDR1 DFQATT and CDR2 SNEGSKA (reference sequence). The length of the CDR3 is 15 residues. With V trimmed by 3 bases and J by 0 bases, 4 bases remained unmatched. CDR3 nucleotides: TGCAGTGCTAGCAGTCAGGGGGCTAGCAATCAGCCCCAGCATTTT. As protein: CSASSQGASNQPQHF.

This chain links TRBV10-3 with TRBJ2-7; 14 bases agree with TRBD2. Trimming cost V 10 bases and J 0 bases; bases outside gene matches: 8. In germline, CDR1 is ENHRY, CDR2 SYGVKD. The CDR3 has 16 amino acids. The CDR3 loop is CATVGTSGGHSYEQYF. In DNA, the CDR3 is TGTGCCACCGTCGGGACTAGCGGGGGTCACTCCTACGAGCAGTACTTC.

The table lists this clonotype with many counts. One junction end does not reproduce the germline sequence, and a read error may be involved. CDR3 coding DNA: TGCAGGGCTACAAGGGGACAAGGGCACGAGCAGTACTTC. Encoded protein: CRATRGQGHEQYF. The chain links TRBV20-1 to TRBJ2-7, with D maybe TRBD1 (6 bases). This CDR3 contains 13 residues. Germline CDR1 DFQATT, CDR2 SNEGSKA (reference sequence).

This clonotype came up many times. The rearrangement joins TRBV15 to TRBJ2-5; D is ambiguous. The CDR3 is 14 amino acids. V lost 1 base and J 3 bases, leaving 9 bases between the germline ends. Looked up from germline, CDR1 is LNHNV and CDR2 is YYDKDF (reference sequence). CDR3 region: CATSRVNREETQYF. CDR3 DNA: TGTGCCACCAGCAGAGTTAACAGAGAAGAGACCCAGTACTTC.

This clonotype was observed at least ten times. The gene calls are TRBV20-1 and TRBJ2-2; a weak D match, TRBD2 (5 bases). The ends were cut back, 6 bases at V and 2 bases at J, with 10 bases in the middle. This CDR3 region has 13 residues. CDR1 is DFQATT, CDR2 SNEGSKA, per germline (reference sequence). The CDR3 region is CSAPRENTGELFF. The CDR3 nucleotides are TGCAGTGCCCCCCGGGAAAACACCGGGGAGCTGTTTTTT.

Comment on this clonotype: This may come from a read error, since a much larger clone is one base off. The chain is built from TRBV27 and TRBJ2-2; D is unresolved. The V gene's germline CDR1 is MNHEY and CDR2 SMNVEV (reference sequence). The V end was cut by 8 bases, the J end by 0 bases, with 1 base between. The CDR3 extends over 11 amino acids. The CDR3 sequence is CASANTGELFF. CDR3 coding DNA: TGTGCCAGCGCGAACACCGGGGAGCTGTTTTTT.

Comment on this clonotype: Since a much larger clone is just one base distant, this may be a read error. This chain uses TRBV27 with TRBJ2-1; D is possibly TRBD2 (5 bases). From germline, CDR1 is MNHEY and CDR2 SMNVEV (reference sequence). This CDR3 is 14 amino acids long. The CDR3 protein is CASSREGTYNERFF. In DNA form, the CDR3 reads TGTGCCAGCAGTCGTGAGGGAACTTACAATGAGCGGTTCTTC.

V and J are TRBV11-2 and TRBJ2-7, with D possibly being TRBD1 or TRBD2 (5 bases each). The CDR3 is made up of 17 amino acids. V lost 5 bases and J 2 bases, leaving 22 bases between the germline ends. Looked up from germline, CDR1 is SGHAT and CDR2 is FQNNGV. The CDR3 sequence: CASSPVRSPGRAYEQYF. In DNA, the CDR3 is TGTGCCAGCAGCCCAGTCCGGAGTCCGGGACGCGCCTACGAGCAGTACTTC.

This clonotype came up many times. The chain uses TRBV20-1 and TRBJ2-7, with a weak D call TRBD2 (7 bases). The germline gives CDR1 DFQATT, CDR2 SNEGSKA (reference sequence). V was trimmed by 6 bases and J by 0 bases, leaving 21 bases between them. This CDR3 has 16 residues. CDR3 DNA sequence: TGCAGTGCCACAAGGAGGGGGGGGTTTTCCTCCTACGAGCAGTACTTC. This sequence encodes CSATRRGGFSSYEQYF.

This clonotype was observed many times. In DNA form, the CDR3 reads TGTGCCAGCCATGCGGGAGCGTACCCCACAGATACGCAGTATTTT. Protein: CASHAGAYPTDTQYF. The chain couples TRBV3-1 to TRBJ2-3; 7 bases are shared with TRBD2. CDR1 LGHDT and CDR2 YNNKEL come from the germline V gene (reference sequence). Losses at the gene ends were 8 bases for V and 2 bases for J; bases not matched to a gene: 10. This CDR3 contains 15 residues.

This clonotype was detected only a few times. This chain links TRBV6-4 with TRBJ1-1; D is uncertain. The V gene lost 7 bases and the J gene lost 6 bases, with 15 bases spanning the gap. Germline assignment: CDR1 MRHNA and CDR2 SNTAGT. The CDR3 spans 13 residues. CDR3 amino acids: CASKDFEGAEAFF. The CDR3 DNA is TGTGCCAGCAAGGACTTCGAGGGCGCTGAAGCTTTCTTT.

This clonotype was picked up a small number of times. This chain links TRBV5-5 with TRBJ1-1; D might be TRBD1 (6 bases). Per the germline V gene, CDR1 is SGHKS and CDR2 is YYEKEE (reference sequence). Trimming stripped 1 base from V and 6 bases from J, with 16 bases between. This CDR3 is 15 amino acids long. The CDR3 loop is CASSLNIGGAAEAFF. The CDR3 coding sequence is TGTGCCAGCAGCTTGAATATCGGGGGGGCGGCTGAAGCTTTCTTT.

V and J are TRBV10-3 and TRBJ2-7; D gene uncertain. Germline values: CDR1 ENHRY, CDR2 SYGVKD. This CDR3 contains 17 residues. The ends were cut back, 2 bases at V and 5 bases at J, with 22 bases in the middle. The CDR3 is CAISEQTPGLSRHEQYF. CDR3 nucleotides: TGTGCCATCAGTGAGCAAACACCGGGCCTCTCGCGGCACGAGCAGTACTTC.

In this sample, this clonotype turned up many times. V is TRBV25-1 and J is TRBJ1-4, with 9 bases that match TRBD1. The CDR3 sequence is 17 residues long. From germline, CDR1 is MGHDK and CDR2 SYGVNS. Trimming cost V 4 bases and J 7 bases; bases outside gene matches: 13. As DNA, the CDR3 is TGTGCCAGCAGTGCCGTCCCGGGACAGGGTCTGAGTGAAAAACTGTTTTTT. Translation gives CASSAVPGQGLSEKLFF.

CDR3 loop: CASSSHHGREQYF. Here the CDR3 DNA reads TGTGCCAGCAGCTCCCACCACGGACGCGAGCAGTACTTC. The V call is TRBV7-6, the J call TRBJ2-7; D ambiguous. This CDR3 spans 13 amino acids. V was trimmed by 4 bases and J by 6 bases, leaving 13 bases between them. Germline V lookup: CDR1 SGHVS, CDR2 FNYEAQ.